Each of the 30 T cell receptor beta chains below was sequenced from the same sample in a study of T cell responses to AZD1222 COVID-19 vaccine. Repertoires were generated with immunoSEQ multiplex PCR, while TCRdb's copy carries only in-frame clones and drops some. The table lists 95,000 to 150,000 clones, around 86% of them singletons, with 7% to 9% in the top ten. The sample consisted of peripheral blood, taken on day 0 of AZD1222 vaccination. The receptor source for this set is an adult in good health.

The rearrangement links TRBV4-2 to TRBJ1-2; D is unclear. Per germline, CDR1 LGHNA and CDR2 YNFKEQ. The CDR3 has 13 residues. Trimming took 3 bases from V and 0 from J, leaving 5 bases between them. This chain's CDR3 is CASSQGANYGYTF. The CDR3 DNA reads TGTGCCAGCAGCCAGGGAGCTAACTATGGCTACACCTTC.

The chain links TRBV2 to TRBJ2-7, with TRBD1 identical over 8 bases. The CDR3 extends over 15 amino acids. V lost 7 bases and J lost 4; bases outside the gene matches: 12. The germline V gene encodes CDR1 SNHLY and CDR2 FYNNEI. The CDR3 reads CASKEEGTGAYEQYF. DNA of the CDR3: TGTGCCAGCAAAGAAGAAGGGACAGGAGCTTACGAGCAGTACTTC.

V is TRBV5-1 and J is TRBJ2-3; D perhaps matches TRBD1 (6 bases). V dropped 0 bases and J dropped 4 bases, with 12 bases sitting between them. CDR1 and CDR2 from the germline V gene are SGHRS and YFSETQ. There are 15 residues in the CDR3. The chain's CDR3 is CASSLGGLPADTQYF. The CDR3 DNA sequence: TGCGCCAGCAGCTTGGGGGGGCTCCCTGCAGATACGCAGTATTTT.

The chain's CDR3 is CASRRQGQYEQYF. For the CDR3, the DNA is TGTGCCAGCAGGAGACAGGGCCAGTACGAGCAGTACTTC. The chain combines TRBV28 with TRBJ2-7, with 7 bases identical to TRBD1. The trim removed 6 bases at V and 4 bases at J, leaving 6 bases unmatched. Germline CDR1 MDHEN, CDR2 SYDVKM. This CDR3 comprises 13 residues.

The V and J genes are TRBV10-1 and TRBJ1-4; tentative D call: TRBD1 (5 bases). Germline CDR1 is WNHNN and CDR2 is SYGVQD (reference sequence). The germline V and J ends were trimmed by 6 bases and 4 bases, with 15 bases remaining between them. The CDR3 runs to 15 residues. The chain's CDR3 is CASRRDRDGNEKLFF. The CDR3 nucleotides read TGCGCCAGCAGGCGCGACCGGGACGGTAATGAAAAACTGTTTTTT.

This clone was detected only once. The chain links TRBV7-9 to TRBJ1-4; 12 nucleotides line up with TRBD1. The V and J ends lost 1 base and 8 bases, in that order; junction bases with no gene match: 14. The CDR3 runs 19 residues. Germline loops: CDR1 SEHNR, CDR2 FQNEAQ (reference sequence). The DNA of the CDR3 is TGTGCCAGCAGCTTAGGGGTTGTGGGGACAGGGGGCGCGACAGAAAAACTGTTTTTT. Translating it yields CASSLGVVGTGGATEKLFF. Full variable domain (remainder filled in from reference TRBV7-9 and TRBJ1-4): DTGVSQNPRHKITKRGQNVTFRCDPISEHNRLYWYRQTLGQGPEFLTYFQNEAQLEKSRLLSDRFSAERPKGSFSTLEIQRTEQGDSAMYLCASSLGVVGTGGATEKLFFGSGTQLSVL.

This clone occurred once. The rearrangement uses TRBV28 and TRBJ2-7, with D perhaps TRBD2 (6 bases). This CDR3 comprises 12 residues. V shed 3 bases and J shed 7 bases, with 10 bases lying between them. Looked up from germline, CDR1 is MDHEN and CDR2 is SYDVKM. The CDR3 DNA is TGTGCCAGCAGTTTGGAGGGGCGTGAGCAGTACTTC. It specifies CASSLEGREQYF.

The rearrangement links TRBV27 to TRBJ2-3; 8 bases are shared with TRBD1. J lost 3 bases, V lost 8 bases, and 4 bases had no gene match. Per the germline V gene, CDR1 is MNHEY and CDR2 is SMNVEV (reference sequence). The CDR3 consists of 13 residues. The CDR3 loop reads CASERTGTDTQYF. CDR3 coding DNA: TGTGCCAGCGAAAGGACAGGGACAGATACGCAGTATTTT.

The V gene is TRBV30, the J gene TRBJ1-5; TRBD1 agrees at 7 bases. Germline CDR1 and CDR2: GTSNPN and SVGIG (reference sequence). CDR3 size: 17 residues. V was clipped by 2 bases and J by 3 bases; unmatched bases: 13. The CDR3 DNA reads TGTGCCTGGAGTTTTAGCACAGGGGCTAGTAACAATCAGCCCCAGCATTTT. It is translated as CAWSFSTGASNNQPQHF.

The chain recombines TRBV5-4 with TRBJ1-2; maybe TRBD1 (5 bases). Germline CDR1 reads SGHNT; CDR2 reads YYREEE (reference sequence). The CDR3 is 16 amino acids. Trimming shortened V by 5 bases and J by 3 bases, and 20 bases separated the two germline ends. Here the CDR3 reads CASRPGGRGQDYGYTF. CDR3 nucleotides: TGTGCCAGCAGGCCTGGGGGTAGGGGCCAAGACTATGGCTACACCTTC.

The chain uses TRBV7-8 and TRBJ2-1, with TRBD1 matching 9 bases. The V gene end was trimmed by 3 bases and the J gene end by 4 bases; junction bases not matched to a gene: 7. CDR3 length equals 16 residues. CDR1 and CDR2 from the germline V gene are SGHVS and FQNEAQ. The CDR3 sequence: CASSLRAGQGYNEQFF. In DNA, the CDR3 is TGTGCCAGCAGCTTGAGGGCGGGACAGGGATACAATGAGCAGTTCTTC.

The chain links TRBV9 to TRBJ2-3, with D hard to call. The ends were cut back, 2 bases at V and 6 bases at J, with 19 bases in the middle. CDR1 SGDLS and CDR2 YYNGEE come from the germline V gene. The CDR3 length is 16 residues. For the CDR3, the DNA is TGTGCCAGCAGCGTTCGACCAACCATAATGAGGGATACGCAGTATTTT. Translated: CASSVRPTIMRDTQYF.

On this clone: The identical CDR3 is also encoded by other nucleotide sequences in the sample. This chain connects TRBV23-1 to TRBJ2-3, with a possible D match to TRBD1 (5 bases). TRBV23-1 is filed as an ORF, its function uncertain. The length of the CDR3 is 17 residues. Trimming stripped 0 bases from V and 1 base from J, with 14 bases between. CDR3 sequence (DNA): TGCGCCAGCAGTCAATCCTTCGACAGAACGGGCACAGATACGCAGTATTTT. It translates to CASSQSFDRTGTDTQYF.

The chain uses TRBV11-3 and TRBJ2-1, with 13 bases matching TRBD2. The germline V gene encodes CDR1 SGHNT and CDR2 YENEEA. The CDR3 is 16 residues long. Unmatched junction bases numbered 7, after V lost 5 bases and J lost 6 bases. CDR3 bases: TGTGCCAGCAGCATTGGACTAGCGGGAGTTGTCAATGAGCAGTTCTTC. Translating it yields CASSIGLAGVVNEQFF.

This sequence joins TRBV7-2 and TRBJ1-1, with D unclear. Germline CDR1 and CDR2: SGHTA and FQGNSA. CDR3 length: 14 amino acids. V dropped 5 bases and J dropped 4 bases, with 14 bases sitting between them. The CDR3 protein is CASSGPPYSTEAFF. CDR3 nucleotide sequence: TGTGCCAGCAGCGGTCCCCCGTATAGCACTGAAGCTTTCTTT.

The chain is built from TRBV6-5 and TRBJ2-7; maybe TRBD2 (6 bases). The ends were cut back, 6 bases at V and 3 bases at J, with 9 bases in the middle. Germline V gene sequence: CDR1 MNHEY, CDR2 SVGAGI. The CDR3 extends over 12 amino acids. The CDR3 spells CASRFGGYEQYF. The DNA of the CDR3 is TGTGCCAGCAGGTTCGGGGGCTACGAGCAGTACTTC.

This chain connects TRBV10-3 to TRBJ2-1, with D perhaps TRBD2 (5 bases). The CDR3 extends over 17 amino acids. Germline loops: CDR1 ENHRY, CDR2 SYGVKD. Trimming removed 0 bases at V and 5 bases at J, with 17 bases between. The CDR3 nucleotides are TGTGCCATCAGTGAGTCGATCGGAGCGGATACTAACAATGAGCAGTTCTTC. This sequence encodes CAISESIGADTNNEQFF.

This chain links TRBV27 with TRBJ2-7, with TRBD2 matching over 7 bases. This CDR3 contains 11 residues. J was trimmed by 6 bases and V by 4 bases; bases with no gene match: 0. CDR1 is MNHEY and CDR2 is SMNVEV in the germline V gene (reference sequence). DNA of the CDR3: TGTGCCAGCAGTTGGGGGGGCGAGCAGTACTTC. Protein product: CASSWGGEQYF.

The CDR3 DNA reads as TGTGCCAGCAGCTGGACAGGGGGCAATCAGCCCCAGCATTTT. This gives the protein CASSWTGGNQPQHF. This rearrangement joins TRBV27 to TRBJ1-5, with 9 bases that match TRBD1. Germline CDR1 reads MNHEY; CDR2 reads SMNVEV (reference sequence). Trimming at V came to 6 bases and at J to 2 bases, leaving 2 bases not matched to a gene. The CDR3 has 14 residues.

The CDR3 is CASSLGLPGEDRPNSPLHF. In nucleotides, the CDR3 is TGTGCCAGCAGCTTAGGCCTCCCTGGGGAGGACAGGCCTAATTCACCCCTCCACTTT. This rearrangement joins TRBV13 to TRBJ1-6, with 7 bases matching TRBD1. CDR3 length: 19 amino acids. With V trimmed by 0 bases and J by 6 bases, 14 bases remained unmatched. Per germline, CDR1 PRHDT and CDR2 FYEKMQ (reference sequence).

The chain uses TRBV27 and TRBJ1-2; D is possibly TRBD1 (6 bases). CDR1 is MNHEY, CDR2 SMNVEV, per germline (reference sequence). The CDR3 totals 15 residues. The ends were cut back, 6 bases at V and 2 bases at J, with 16 bases in the middle. CDR3 sequence: CASRPSAGANYGYTF. CDR3 nucleotide sequence: TGTGCCAGCAGACCTTCCGCAGGGGCGAACTATGGCTACACCTTC.

J is TRBJ2-7 and V is TRBV10-3; TRBD1 or TRBD2 may be the D gene (6 bases each). Germline V gives CDR1 ENHRY, CDR2 SYGVKD. The V end lost 6 bases, the J end lost 0 bases, and 18 bases lay between the germline ends. This CDR3 region has 16 residues. This chain's CDR3 is CAISPGMGGVSYEQYF. DNA of the CDR3: TGTGCCATCAGCCCCGGGATGGGGGGCGTCTCCTACGAGCAGTACTTC.

This chain links TRBV5-1 with TRBJ2-7; D is perhaps TRBD1 (6 bases). V lost 2 bases and J 3 bases, leaving 12 bases between the germline ends. CDR1 is SGHRS, CDR2 YFSETQ, per germline. The CDR3 loop spans 14 amino acids. This CDR3 reads CASSFRQGSYEQYF. The CDR3 coding sequence is TGCGCCAGCAGCTTCCGTCAGGGGAGCTACGAGCAGTACTTC.

The V and J genes are TRBV5-1 and TRBJ2-5, with TRBD1 matching over 8 bases. J lost 6 bases, V lost 3 bases, and 7 bases had no gene match. CDR1 SGHRS and CDR2 YFSETQ come from the germline V gene. The CDR3 runs 14 residues. This chain's CDR3 is CASSSWTGRQTQYF. CDR3 DNA: TGCGCCAGCAGCTCCTGGACAGGGCGCCAGACCCAGTACTTC.

V is TRBV28 and J is TRBJ2-7; D is unclear. Germline assignment: CDR1 MDHEN and CDR2 SYDVKM. The V end lost 5 bases, the J end lost 0 bases, and 8 bases lay between the germline ends. The CDR3 sequence is 13 residues long. CDR3 loop: CASSQAPSYEQYF. In DNA, the CDR3 is TGTGCCAGCAGTCAGGCGCCCTCCTACGAGCAGTACTTC. Full variable domain (rest looked up from reference TRBV28 and TRBJ2-7): DVKVTQSSRYLVKRTGEKVFLECVQDMDHENMFWYRQDPGLGLRLIYFSYDVKMKEKGDIPEGYSVSREKKERFSLILESASTNQTSMYLCASSQAPSYEQYFGPGTRLTVT.

The V gene is TRBV10-1, the J gene TRBJ2-2, with D possibly being TRBD2 (7 bases). V was cut by 8 bases and J by 4 bases, with 14 bases left in between. The CDR3 contains 14 residues. CDR1 and CDR2 from the germline V gene are WNHNN and SYGVQD (reference sequence). This CDR3 is CASSGGRGTGELFF. The CDR3 nucleotides are TGCGCCAGCTCCGGGGGGCGCGGCACCGGGGAGCTGTTTTTT.

This chain connects TRBV5-5 to TRBJ1-5; 7 positions match TRBD1. Germline assignment: CDR1 SGHKS and CDR2 YYEKEE (reference sequence). This CDR3 spans 17 amino acids. V lost 4 bases, J lost 3 bases, and 13 bases stayed unmatched. CDR3 sequence: CASSPEGNRGNNQPQHF. DNA for the CDR3: TGTGCCAGCAGCCCTGAGGGGAACAGGGGAAACAATCAGCCCCAGCATTTT.

V gene TRBV27 combines with J gene TRBJ2-1, with 10 positions matching TRBD2. The ends lost 0 bases at V and 4 bases at J; junction bases unmatched: 3. Germline V CDR1 and CDR2: MNHEY, SMNVEV (reference sequence). CDR3 length: 16 residues. DNA of the CDR3: TGTGCCAGCAGTTTATCTGCGACTAGCGGGTACAATGAGCAGTTCTTC. It is translated as CASSLSATSGYNEQFF.

The chain carries TRBV28 and TRBJ1-3; 9 bases fit TRBD1. With V trimmed by 7 bases and J by 4 bases, 8 bases remained unmatched. This CDR3 is built from 15 residues. From germline, CDR1 is MDHEN and CDR2 SYDVKM. This chain's CDR3 is CASKGQGGRGNTIYF. CDR3 DNA sequence: TGTGCCAGCAAGGGACAGGGTGGTAGGGGAAACACCATATATTTT.

This chain links TRBV21-1 with TRBJ2-7; the DNA was not compared with TRBD2, the D call given in the table. TRBV21-1 is marked as a pseudogene. The CDR3 contains 16 residues. The CDR3 loop reads CASSKGLGLISYEQYF. In DNA, the CDR3 is TGTGCCAGCAGCAAAGGGCTCGGACTAATATCCTACGAGCAGTACTTC.